The 10 T cell receptor beta chains reported below all come from one sample, sequenced in a study of tumor-infiltrating lymphocytes in primary liver carcinoma. Both RNA and DNA were isolated together from around 20-30 mg of bulk tissue that had not been sorted. Starting from 500 ng of total RNA, TCR beta cDNA was produced with a primer in the constant region. Employing slightly modified ARM-PCR, three nested multiplex PCR rounds were run, and these gave rise to the TCR beta libraries. Investigators reported that the first two PCR rounds, at around 9 cycles each, used TRBV1-TRBV30 forward primers with a C-beta reverse primer. TCRdb reprocessed the multiplex PCR reads with MiXCR, giving one entry per CDR3 protein. The repertoire includes tens of thousands of distinct CDR3 sequences, roughly 73% of them detected once, and 35% to 40% sits in the top ten. Sequencing was done on a sample of tumor-adjacent normal liver tissue. All receptors come from a man between 35 and 55 years old with primary liver carcinoma and hepatitis B virus infection.

Concerning this clonotype: A read error may produce the germline difference seen at one junction end. V gene TRBV5-1 combines with J gene TRBJ2-1; D tentatively fits TRBD1 or TRBD2 (5 bases each). Looked up from germline, CDR1 is SGHRS and CDR2 is YFSETQ. The CDR3 runs to 18 residues. Here the CDR3 reads CASNLVGMGDWRANEQFF. DNA of the CDR3: TGCGCCAGCAACTTGGTCGGGATGGGGGATTGGCGTGCCAATGAGCAGTTCTTC.

With respect to this clonotype: The conserved closing phenylalanine or tryptophan is absent in this CDR3, likely reflecting a read error. The chain combines TRBV7-9 with TRBJ1-2; weak D call: TRBD1 (6 bases). The ends were cut back, 5 bases at V and 4 bases at J, with 14 bases in the middle. The CDR3 runs to 14 residues. Germline loops: CDR1 SEHNR, CDR2 FQNEAQ (reference sequence). The CDR3 reads CASSLGGGTYGYTY. In DNA form, the CDR3 reads TGTGCCAGCAGCCTAGGGGGAGGAACCTATGGCTACACCTAC.

Only a few counts were recorded for this clonotype. The conserved final phenylalanine or tryptophan is absent from the CDR3, which likely points to a read error. The chain is built from TRBV6-1 and TRBJ2-6; no clear D gene. Looked up from germline, CDR1 is MNHNS and CDR2 is SASEGT. The CDR3 is made up of 14 amino acids. CDR3 loop: CTSSESSGANVLTS. In DNA form, the CDR3 reads TGTACCAGCAGTGAGAGCTCTGGGGCCAACGTCCTGACTTCC.

In regard to this clonotype: Likely a read error: the CDR3 ends without its conserved phenylalanine or tryptophan. The J gene is TRBJ2-5, the V gene TRBV5-6; the D is unclear. The CDR3 has 14 amino acids. The germline V gene encodes CDR1 SGHDT and CDR2 YYEEEE. The CDR3 DNA reads as TGTGCCAGCAGCTTGGAGGCTAACCAAGATACCCAGTACTTA. This encodes CASSLEANQDTQYL.

Details on this clonotype: The junction and the germline gene differ at one end; a read error may be behind it. The V gene is TRBV14, the J gene TRBJ2-3; 8 nucleotides agree with TRBD1. CDR3 length equals 17 residues. Germline V gives CDR1 SGHDN, CDR2 FVKESK. CDR3 loop: CASSQRKSGTGTETQYF. CDR3 DNA sequence: TGTGCCAGCAGCCAACGAAAATCCGGGACAGGAACAGAAACGCAGTATTTT. Full variable domain (rest looked up from reference TRBV14 and TRBJ2-3): EAGVTQFPSHSVIEKGQTVTLRCDPISGHDNLYWYRRVMGKEIKFLLHFVKESKQDESGMPNNRFLAERTGGTYSTLKVQPAELEDSGVYFCASSQRKSGTGTETQYFGPGTRLTVL.

The sample holds many counts of this clonotype. The V gene is TRBV10-3, the J gene TRBJ2-1; perhaps TRBD2 as D (5 bases). Germline-derived CDR1 and CDR2 are ENHRY and SYGVKD. CDR3 length: 15 residues. V was pared by 4 bases and J by 0 bases, with 10 bases between. The CDR3 loop is CAISVEESSYNEQFF. The CDR3 DNA reads as TGTGCCATCAGTGTGGAGGAGAGCTCCTACAATGAGCAGTTCTTC.

Regarding this clonotype: A much bigger clone sits one base away, suggesting this may be a read error. This chain joins TRBV20-1 and TRBJ1-6; the D gene is possibly TRBD1 (5 bases). CDR3 length equals 13 residues. Germline values: CDR1 DFQATT, CDR2 SNEGSKA (reference sequence). Trimming took 7 bases from V and 5 from J, leaving 12 bases between them. CDR3 DNA: TGCAGTGGCGGCGCGGGACATAATTCACCCCTCCACTTT. It encodes CSGGAGHNSPLHF.

Comments on this clonotype: Just one base apart from a much larger clone, this may be a read error. This sequence joins TRBV27 and TRBJ1-5, with D tentatively TRBD1 (6 bases). This CDR3 is 13 amino acids long. Germline CDR1 MNHEY, CDR2 SMNVEV (reference sequence). Trimming removed 2 bases from V and 6 bases from J, with 8 bases in between. The CDR3 spells CASSLGRGQPQHF. In DNA form, the CDR3 reads TGTGCCAGCAGTTTAGGCAGGGGTCAGCCCCAGCATTTT.

This clonotype has only a few counts. The chain combines TRBV11-2 with TRBJ2-1; D is possibly TRBD2 (6 bases). In germline, CDR1 is SGHAT, CDR2 FQNNGV. The CDR3 length is 16 residues. The V gene lost 3 bases and the J gene lost 6 bases, with 18 bases spanning the gap. This CDR3 reads CASSFRGGRRFNEQFF. DNA of the CDR3: TGTGCCAGCAGCTTTAGGGGTGGGAGGCGCTTCAATGAGCAGTTCTTC.

The V and J genes are TRBV6-2 or TRBV6-3 and TRBJ2-7; D gene ambiguous. This CDR3 is 12 amino acids long. Trimming removed 9 bases at V and 2 bases at J, with 11 bases between. CDR1 is MNHEY, CDR2 SVGEGT, per germline. The DNA for the CDR3 is TGTGCCAGTTACAAGGTACCCTACGAGCAGTACTTC. Translation: CASYKVPYEQYF.